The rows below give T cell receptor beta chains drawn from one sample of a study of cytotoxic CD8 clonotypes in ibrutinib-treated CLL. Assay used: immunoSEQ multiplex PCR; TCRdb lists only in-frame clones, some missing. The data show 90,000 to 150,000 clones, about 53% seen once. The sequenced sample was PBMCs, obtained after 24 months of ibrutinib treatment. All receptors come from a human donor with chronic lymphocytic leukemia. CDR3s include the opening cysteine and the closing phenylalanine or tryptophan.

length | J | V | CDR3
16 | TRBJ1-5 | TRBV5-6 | CASSLGYGGSNQPQHF
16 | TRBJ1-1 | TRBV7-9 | CASSLGRSFMNTEAFF
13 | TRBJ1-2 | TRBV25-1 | CASSATGGFGYTF
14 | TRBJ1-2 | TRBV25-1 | CASSESIMKVGYTF
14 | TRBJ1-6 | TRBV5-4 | CASSLMDSNSPLHF
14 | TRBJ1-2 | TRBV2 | CASSMLRDNYGYTF
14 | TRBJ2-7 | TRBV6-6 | CASSPSGADYEQYF
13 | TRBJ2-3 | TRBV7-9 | CASSFRGLDTQYF
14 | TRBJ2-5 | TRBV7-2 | CASSLARGGETQYF
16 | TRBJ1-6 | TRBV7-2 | CASSLRLGQGRAPLHF
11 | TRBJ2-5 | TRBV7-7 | CATGTSETQYF